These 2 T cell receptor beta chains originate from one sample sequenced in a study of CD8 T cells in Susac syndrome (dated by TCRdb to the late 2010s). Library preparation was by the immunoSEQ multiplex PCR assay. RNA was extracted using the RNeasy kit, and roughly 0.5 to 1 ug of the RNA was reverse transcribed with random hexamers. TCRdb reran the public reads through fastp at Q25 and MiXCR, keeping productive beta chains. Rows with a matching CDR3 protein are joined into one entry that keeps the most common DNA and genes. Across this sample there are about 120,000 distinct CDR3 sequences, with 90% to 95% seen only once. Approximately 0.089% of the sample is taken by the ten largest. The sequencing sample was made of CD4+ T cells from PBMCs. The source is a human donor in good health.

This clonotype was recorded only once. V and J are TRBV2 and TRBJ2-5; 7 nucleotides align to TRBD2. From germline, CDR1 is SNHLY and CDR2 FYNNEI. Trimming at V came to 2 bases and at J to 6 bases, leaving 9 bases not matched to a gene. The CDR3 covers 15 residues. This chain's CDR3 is CASSEIRGSRQTQYF. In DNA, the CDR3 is TGTGCCAGCAGTGAAATCCGCGGGAGCAGGCAGACCCAGTACTTC.

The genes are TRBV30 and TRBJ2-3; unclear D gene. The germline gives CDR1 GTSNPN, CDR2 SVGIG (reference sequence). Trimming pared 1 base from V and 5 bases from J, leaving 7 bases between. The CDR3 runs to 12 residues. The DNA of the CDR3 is TGTGCCTGGAGTGATGTCGGAGATACGCAGTATTTT. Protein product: CAWSDVGDTQYF.